This TCR beta chain was obtained from a study of read filtering for tumor transcriptome and immune sequencing. Study at large: Patients were about 17 male and roughly 15 female, mean age approximately 70 years, range about 45 to 85. Study-level results: IR-seq captured clonotypes deeper and more reliably than RNA-seq.

This library used 300 to 450 ng RNA and molecular barcoded adaptors spanning alpha/delta and beta/gamma chains. One entry per CDR3 protein results from TCRdb running MiXCR on the reads. The repertoire holds 130,000 or so distinct CDR3 sequences, with around 13% as singletons. In this sample, this clonotype turned up a few times. Its specificity is unknown. A much larger clone differs from this one at a single base, so this may be a read error. This likely comes from a read error, as the CDR3 has no conserved phenylalanine or tryptophan at its end. CDR1 LGHDT and CDR2 YNNKEL come from the germline V gene (reference sequence). J was trimmed by 3 bases and V by 4 bases; bases with no gene match: 6. The CDR3 sequence is 15 residues long.

The chain combines TRBV3-1 with TRBJ2-7; 10 bases fit TRBD1. The material sequenced was a population of CD138-negative cells sorted from bone marrow. The clonotype originates from a donor over 35 with multiple myeloma. DNA of the CDR3: TGTGCCAGCAGCCCTCCCGGGACAGGGGACTACGAGCAGTACCTC. This codes for CASSPPGTGDYEQYL.